This TCR beta chain was documented in a study of blood T cell repertoires in COVID-19. How the authors handled the data: Researchers report that nucleated cell counts were estimated from reference gene primer amplification. Profiled with immunoSEQ multiplex PCR; TCRdb holds only in-frame clones, not every one. V and J calls and clone size follow that table, whereas D and trimming were derived from the DNA. The sample includes about 110,000 clones, around four fifths of them seen just once. V lost 6 bases and J 6 bases, leaving 24 bases between the germline ends. The CDR3 extends over 18 amino acids. This clonotype originated in a woman aged 55-70 years with acute or convalescent COVID-19. The sequenced sample consisted of peripheral blood. The rearrangement links TRBV23-1 to TRBJ1-6; possible D gene TRBD1, 5 bases. TRBV23-1 is labeled an ORF, and its function is uncertain. The DNA for the CDR3 is TGCGCCAGCAGAATTGGTCCCCCTCGGGCGGGGGGTAATTCACCCCTCCACTTT. Protein sequence: CASRIGPPRAGGNSPLHF.